A single sample is the source of the 8 T cell receptor beta chains below, sequenced in a study of human T cells and chemical hapten exposure (dated by TCRdb to about 2021). Preparation of the library involved RACE. Reads for this sample came from a NextSeq 500. TCRdb trimmed public reads at Q25 via fastp, called clones via MiXCR and kept in-frame beta chains. For every CDR3 protein sequence, its rows merge into one entry that carries the most common genes and DNA. The sample table lists around 300,000 distinct CDR3 sequences, roughly 7.7% of them with a count of one. The ten largest make up more than 1% of the sample. Sample time point, as interpreted from the label and publication: pre-sensitization, week 0. Read against the paper, the sample's treatment or condition label means: therapeutic diphenylcyclopropenone sensitization with weekly scalp DPC. The sample here was whole blood, taken in connection with sensitization to the hapten diphenylcyclopropenone (DPC). The receptors come from a young man with alopecia areata. Some clones in this sample may be carry-over from other donors' samples.

The table lists this clonotype with a few counts. This chain joins TRBV6-9 and TRBJ1-2; D not resolved. There are 11 residues in the CDR3. V was clipped by 11 bases and J by 4 bases, with 11 bases between them. Germline V lookup: CDR1 MNHGY, CDR2 SVAAGI. CDR3 residues: CALEGTYGYTF. The CDR3 nucleotides read TGTGCCTTAGAGGGTACCTATGGCTACACCTTC.

This chain connects TRBV20-1 to TRBJ1-6, with 7 bases matching TRBD1. CDR1 is DFQATT, CDR2 SNEGSKA, per germline (reference sequence). J gave up 0 bases and V 1 base, and 9 bases lay outside the gene matches. This CDR3 spans 18 amino acids. The CDR3 spells CSARVPGQLSSYNSPLHF. Written as DNA, the CDR3 is TGCAGTGCTAGAGTTCCGGGACAGCTTAGCTCCTATAATTCACCCCTCCACTTT.

This clonotype was recorded a few times. The CDR3 DNA is TGTGCCAGCAGCCAATACCGGGACAGAGAGACCCAGTACTTC. It encodes CASSQYRDRETQYF. The chain has TRBV3-1 and TRBJ2-5, with TRBD1 matching 7 bases. The CDR3 runs to 14 residues. Germline trimming cut 2 bases from V and 4 bases from J; bases unmatched to any gene: 4. CDR1 is LGHDT and CDR2 is YNNKEL in the germline V gene (reference sequence).

This clonotype was found many times. The chain employs TRBV5-1 and TRBJ2-7; weak D call: TRBD1 (5 bases). The CDR3 is 16 amino acids. The V end was cut by 0 bases, the J end by 2 bases, with 15 bases between. The V gene's germline CDR1 is SGHRS and CDR2 YFSETQ. The CDR3 DNA reads as TGCGCCAGCAGCTTGGGTCTGGGGCAGGCAGCCTACGAGCAGTACGTC. It encodes CASSLGLGQAAYEQYV.

This clonotype was counted many times. This rearrangement joins TRBV12-3 or TRBV12-4 to TRBJ1-5; D call uncertain. The CDR3 has 13 amino acids. The V and J ends lost 0 bases and 3 bases respectively, with 3 bases between them. CDR3 protein: CASSLADNQPQHF. The CDR3 DNA reads TGTGCCAGCAGTTTAGCGGACAATCAGCCCCAGCATTTT.

This clonotype was seen only a few times. For the CDR3, the DNA is TGTGCCAGCAGCGTAGCCAGCCTTATGAACACTGAAGCTTTCTTT. Encoded protein: CASSVASLMNTEAFF. The chain employs TRBV9 and TRBJ1-1; D unresolved. This CDR3 has 15 residues. The ends were cut back, 0 bases at V and 0 bases at J, with 9 bases in the middle. Germline CDR1 reads SGDLS; CDR2 reads YYNGEE.

This clonotype has just a few counts. CDR3 DNA sequence: TGTGCCAGCAGTCCCCGCGGGAGAAACACCATATATTTT. Translation: CASSPRGRNTIYF. The genes are TRBV6-6 and TRBJ1-3; D remains unclear. Trimming took 5 bases from V and 5 from J, leaving 10 bases between them. Germline V gene sequence: CDR1 MNHNY, CDR2 SVGAGI (reference sequence). The CDR3 length is 13 residues.

The chain links TRBV6-5 to TRBJ1-1; 7 bases fit TRBD1. The CDR3 is 13 amino acids. V lost 2 bases, J lost 6 bases, and 3 bases stayed unmatched. Per the germline V gene, CDR1 is MNHEY and CDR2 is SVGAGI. CDR3 sequence reads: CASSYTTGSEAFF. Here the CDR3 DNA reads TGTGCCAGCAGTTACACGACAGGGTCTGAAGCTTTCTTT.